This entry lists 21 T cell receptor beta chains sequenced from one sample in a study of cytomegalovirus exposure and HLA in healthy donors. Assay: immunoSEQ multiplex PCR; the TCRdb copy retains only in-frame clones and omits some. Of more than 85,000 clones in the sample, 85% to 95% were seen once. Material for sequencing was PBMCs. These TCRs come from a woman in her late teens or twenties in good health and CMV-seronegative.

The V gene is TRBV19, the J gene TRBJ2-2, with no clear D. Germline V CDR1 and CDR2: LNHDA, SQIVND (reference sequence). V was shortened by 3 bases and J by 10 bases, with 15 bases between the two germline ends. The CDR3 runs to 14 residues. This chain's CDR3 is CASSILVPASELFF. Here the CDR3 DNA reads TGTGCCAGTAGTATCTTGGTTCCCGCGTCGGAGCTGTTTTTT.

The CDR3 region is CASSQDPAVAQPQHF. DNA of the CDR3: TGCGCCAGCAGCCAAGATCCAGCGGTGGCGCAGCCCCAGCATTTT. V is TRBV4-1 and J is TRBJ1-5; D gene uncertain. Trimming shortened V by 0 bases and J by 7 bases, and 13 bases separated the two germline ends. The germline V gene has CDR1 MGHRA and CDR2 YSYEKL. The CDR3 runs 15 residues.

The rearrangement joins TRBV11-2 to TRBJ2-1, with 10 bases that match TRBD2. From germline, CDR1 is SGHAT and CDR2 FQNNGV. With V trimmed by 2 bases and J by 8 bases, 9 bases remained unmatched. This CDR3 contains 16 residues. CDR3 in DNA: TGTGCCAGCAGCTTACTGGCTAGCGGGGGTCGCGATGAGCAGTTCTTC. Its translation: CASSLLASGGRDEQFF.

The rearrangement joins TRBV2 to TRBJ2-3, with D tentatively TRBD1 (6 bases). V lost 10 bases, J lost 8 bases, and 22 bases lay in between. Germline loops: CDR1 SNHLY, CDR2 FYNNEI. The CDR3 loop spans 14 amino acids. CDR3 bases: TGTGCCACCACCCAGGGGTTAATGGCTGGTACGCAGTATTTT. This encodes CATTQGLMAGTQYF.

The chain carries TRBV11-1 and TRBJ2-2; D possibly corresponds to TRBD2 (6 bases). The germline CDR1 and CDR2 sequences are SGHAT and FQDESV (reference sequence). V was pared by 6 bases and J by 1 base, with 9 bases between. The CDR3 runs to 14 residues. CDR3 DNA sequence: TGTGCCAGCAGTCGGGACTTGAACACCGGGGAGCTGTTTTTT. Its translation is CASSRDLNTGELFF.

This chain joins TRBV7-6 and TRBJ1-1; D may be TRBD1 (6 bases). The CDR3 is 15 residues long. CDR1 and CDR2 from the germline V gene are SGHVS and FNYEAQ. The V and J ends lost 11 bases and 0 bases respectively, with 19 bases between them. The CDR3 coding sequence is TGTGCCGGACAAACCCTACAGGGCTTGAACACTGAAGCTTTCTTT. Protein: CAGQTLQGLNTEAFF. The variable domain in full, completed from reference TRBV7-6 and TRBJ1-1, reads GAGVSQSPRYKVTKRGQDVALRCDPISGHVSLYWYRQALGQGPEFLTYFNYEAQQDKSGLPNDRFSAERPEGSISTLTIQRTEQRDSAMYRCAGQTLQGLNTEAFFGQGTRLTVV.

This clone has more than one count but fewer than ten. The chain recombines TRBV10-3 with TRBJ2-1, with 11 positions matching TRBD2. After removal of 6 bases from V and 4 bases from J, the junction contained 5 bases not matched to a gene. The CDR3 totals 15 residues. Germline assignment: CDR1 ENHRY and CDR2 SYGVKD. The CDR3 sequence is CAISPSGGTYNEQFF. DNA of the CDR3: TGTGCCATCAGCCCTAGCGGGGGGACTTACAATGAGCAGTTCTTC.

This chain uses TRBV7-9 with TRBJ2-7, with unresolved D. In germline, CDR1 is SEHNR, CDR2 FQNEAQ (reference sequence). Trimming shortened V by 5 bases and J by 0 bases, and 11 bases separated the two germline ends. The CDR3 covers 14 residues. This CDR3 reads CASSPNEFSYEQYF. CDR3 DNA sequence: TGTGCCAGCAGCCCGAACGAGTTCTCCTACGAGCAGTACTTC.

The chain combines TRBV11-2 with TRBJ2-7; D might be TRBD1 (7 bases). The germline V and J ends were trimmed by 0 bases and 9 bases, with 12 bases remaining between them. The CDR3 has 13 amino acids. The germline CDR1 and CDR2 sequences are SGHAT and FQNNGV. As DNA, the CDR3 is TGTGCCAGCAGCTTAGATCCAGGGGGGAGGCAGTACTTC. This translates into CASSLDPGGRQYF. The variable domain in full, with the rest retrieved from reference TRBV11-2 and TRBJ2-7, is EAGVAQSPRYKIIEKRQSVAFWCNPISGHATLYWYQQILGQGPKLLIQFQNNGVVDDSQLPKDRFSAERLKGVDSTLKIQPAKLEDSAVYLCASSLDPGGRQYFGPGTRLTVT.

The count of this clone is one. The rearrangement links TRBV7-3 to TRBJ2-5; TRBD2 agrees at 11 bases. The V segment lost 0 bases and the J segment 3 bases; nucleotides outside the gene matches: 0. CDR1 SGHTA and CDR2 FQGTGA come from the germline V gene. CDR3 length: 15 amino acids. CDR3 in DNA: TGTGCCAGCAGCTTAACGGGACTAGCGGAAGAGACCCAGTACTTC. Its translation: CASSLTGLAEETQYF.

The V call is TRBV5-1, the J call TRBJ2-7; 7 bases agree with TRBD2. Germline V gene sequence: CDR1 SGHRS, CDR2 YFSETQ. The V gene end was trimmed by 1 base and the J gene end by 0 bases; junction bases not matched to a gene: 4. The CDR3 sequence is 15 residues long. CDR3 coding DNA: TGCGCCAGCAGCTTGAGCGGGGCCAGCTCCTACGAGCAGTACTTC. Translated: CASSLSGASSYEQYF. The variable domain in full, with the rest retrieved from reference TRBV5-1 and TRBJ2-7, is KAGVTQTPRYLIKTRGQQVTLSCSPISGHRSVSWYQQTPGQGLQFLFEYFSETQRNKGNFPGRFSGRQFSNSRSEMNVSTLELGDSALYLCASSLSGASSYEQYFGPGTRLTVT.

The chain carries TRBV5-4 and TRBJ2-3; D remains ambiguous. CDR1 SGHNT and CDR2 YYREEE come from the germline V gene (reference sequence). There are 12 residues in the CDR3. The V and J ends lost 3 bases and 2 bases respectively, with 4 bases between them. This CDR3 is CASSYSTDTQYF. CDR3 nucleotide sequence: TGTGCCAGCAGCTACTCCACAGATACGCAGTATTTT. The whole variable domain, filled in from reference TRBV5-4 and TRBJ2-3, reads ETGVTQSPTHLIKTRGQQVTLRCSSQSGHNTVSWYQQALGQGPQFIFQYYREEENGRGNFPPRFSGLQFPNYSSELNVNALELDDSALYLCASSYSTDTQYFGPGTRLTVL.

The CDR3: CASGLNLDTSLSYGYTF. The CDR3 DNA sequence: TGTGCTAGTGGTTTGAACCTTGATACGAGCCTCTCCTATGGCTACACCTTC. J is TRBJ1-2 and V is TRBV12-5; no clear D gene. CDR1 and CDR2 from the germline V gene are LGHNT and FRNRAP. This CDR3 comprises 17 residues. V was shortened by 2 bases and J by 4 bases, with 20 bases between the two germline ends.

The chain has TRBV6-5 and TRBJ2-1; 9 nucleotides agree with TRBD1. CDR3 length equals 14 residues. The trim removed 5 bases at V and 6 bases at J, leaving 5 bases unmatched. Germline V gene sequence: CDR1 MNHEY, CDR2 SVGAGI. DNA of the CDR3: TGTGCCAGCAGTCCGGGGACAGGGCCCAATGAGCAGTTCTTC. This encodes CASSPGTGPNEQFF.

In its sample, this clone was seen a few times. DNA for the CDR3: TGTGCCTGGAGGAGTGAGGGCCCCCGAGGCACTGAAGCTTTCTTT. It yields the protein CAWRSEGPRGTEAFF. The rearrangement uses TRBV30 and TRBJ1-1; D remains ambiguous. The CDR3 extends over 15 amino acids. From germline, CDR1 is GTSNPN and CDR2 SVGIG (reference sequence). Trimming shortened V by 3 bases and J by 4 bases, and 18 bases separated the two germline ends.

The gene calls are TRBV7-8 and TRBJ2-5, with TRBD1 as a possible D gene (6 bases). This CDR3 has 12 residues. CDR1 and CDR2 from the germline V gene are SGHVS and FQNEAQ. The V end was cut by 5 bases, the J end by 10 bases, with 14 bases between. The CDR3 protein is CASSPWGRIQYF. In DNA, the CDR3 is TGTGCCAGCAGCCCATGGGGGCGCATCCAGTACTTC.

The CDR3 DNA reads as TGTGCCAGTAGTATAGCGGCAAGCGGGAGTAGCACAGATACGCAGTATTTT. It specifies CASSIAASGSSTDTQYF. The V call is TRBV19, the J call TRBJ2-3; the match to TRBD2 covers 8 bases. Unmatched junction bases numbered 6, after V lost 1 base and J lost 0 bases. Germline V gives CDR1 LNHDA, CDR2 SQIVND (reference sequence). The CDR3 totals 17 residues. Using reference TRBV19 and TRBJ2-3 for the parts outside the CDR3, the full variable domain is DGGITQSPKYLFRKEGQNVTLSCEQNLNHDAMYWYRQDPGQGLRLIYYSQIVNDFQKGDIAEGYSVSREKKESFPLTVTSAQKNPTAFYLCASSIAASGSSTDTQYFGPGTRLTVL.

The V gene is TRBV14, the J gene TRBJ1-1; tentative D call: TRBD1 (5 bases). CDR3 length equals 16 residues. With 3 bases removed from V and 4 bases from J, the gap between germline ends came to 18 bases. CDR1 is SGHDN, CDR2 FVKESK, per germline. CDR3 protein: CASSHLTGLGGTEAFF. The DNA for the CDR3 is TGTGCCAGCAGCCACCTAACCGGGTTGGGGGGCACTGAAGCTTTCTTT.

J is TRBJ2-1 and V is TRBV6-5, with 7 bases identical to TRBD1. With V trimmed by 6 bases and J by 13 bases, 6 bases remained unmatched. The CDR3 is 11 residues long. The germline V gene encodes CDR1 MNHEY and CDR2 SVGAGI. Here the CDR3 reads CASSDRAEQFF. CDR3 in DNA: TGTGCCAGCAGCGACAGGGCCGAACAGTTCTTC.

For this clone: The junction shows a germline mismatch at one end, possibly a read error. This chain joins TRBV7-7 and TRBJ2-1, with 7 bases that match TRBD1. CDR3 size: 13 residues. The germline gives CDR1 SSHAT, CDR2 FNYEAQ (reference sequence). The CDR3 DNA reads as TGTGCTAGCAGTCCCCGACAGGGAAATGAGCAGTTCTTC. Amino acids: CASSPRQGNEQFF.

The chain couples TRBV19 to TRBJ2-7; perhaps TRBD1 as D (6 bases). CDR3 length equals 13 residues. V dropped 3 bases and J dropped 3 bases, with 9 bases sitting between them. Looked up from germline, CDR1 is LNHDA and CDR2 is SQIVND (reference sequence). Written as DNA, the CDR3 is TGTGCCAGTAGTATGGTAGGGGGCTACGAGCAGTACTTC. Its translation is CASSMVGGYEQYF.